A single sample gave rise to the 29 T cell receptor beta chains below, sequenced in a study of T cells in Graves' hyperthyroidism and ophthalmopathy. The TCR beta CDR3 regions underwent amplification using RNA transcripts as the source. With the HTBI primer set, the TCR CDR3 went through a first round of RT-PCR. In TCRdb, the multiplex PCR reads were re-called with MiXCR into one record per CDR3 protein. The table has 300,000 to 400,000 distinct CDR3 sequences, more than 12% seen once. Material: blood. These receptors were taken from a woman under 40 with Graves' ophthalmopathy.

This clonotype was found a few times. A read error is possible here, since a much larger clone lies one base away. V is TRBV12-3 or TRBV12-4 and J is TRBJ2-3; unclear D gene. Between the trimmed V and J ends, which lost 10 bases and 0 bases, there was a span of 14 bases. The CDR3 loop spans 14 amino acids. This CDR3 reads CANTSGLSTDTQYF. The DNA of the CDR3 is TGTGCCAACACCTCTGGGTTAAGCACAGATACGCAGTATTTT.

This clonotype appeared many times. The CDR3 DNA reads as TGTGCCAGCAGCTTCAGGCAGACACCCAATGAGCAGTTCTTC. This codes for CASSFRQTPNEQFF. The V call is TRBV7-9, the J call TRBJ2-1; D is unclear. The CDR3 loop spans 14 amino acids. Germline CDR1 is SEHNR and CDR2 is FQNEAQ (reference sequence). The V end was cut by 3 bases, the J end by 6 bases, with 12 bases between. Combining the CDR3 with reference TRBV7-9 and TRBJ2-1 gives the whole variable domain DTGVSQNPRHKITKRGQNVTFRCDPISEHNRLYWYRQTLGQGPEFLTYFQNEAQLEKSRLLSDRFSAERPKGSFSTLEIQRTEQGDSAMYLCASSFRQTPNEQFFGPGTRLTVL.

This clonotype came up many times. This chain joins TRBV6-1 and TRBJ1-1, with 7 bases lining up with TRBD1. CDR1 MNHNS and CDR2 SASEGT come from the germline V gene. There are 18 residues in the CDR3. J lost 4 bases, V lost 4 bases, and 18 bases had no gene match. CDR3 in DNA: TGTGCCAGCAGTGCCCGACAGGGTTCCACCGTGGTTGGCACTGAAGCTTTCTTT. This encodes CASSARQGSTVVGTEAFF.

This clonotype occurred many times. This rearrangement joins TRBV29-1 to TRBJ2-1; D is possibly TRBD2 (6 bases). With 3 bases removed from V and 5 bases from J, the gap between germline ends came to 17 bases. Germline V gives CDR1 SQVTM, CDR2 ANQGSEA. The CDR3 spans 15 residues. CDR3 DNA sequence: TGCAGCGTTGAGTTGGGGGTAGCGGCCAACAATGAGCAGTTCTTC. As protein: CSVELGVAANNEQFF.

This clonotype was counted many times. V gene TRBV5-6 combines with J gene TRBJ1-3; D not certain. CDR1 is SGHDT and CDR2 is YYEEEE in the germline V gene. The CDR3 length is 16 residues. The V gene lost 1 base and the J gene lost 0 bases, with 11 bases spanning the gap. In DNA, the CDR3 is TGTGCCAGCAGCTTGAGGGTTCTACTCTCTGGAAACACCATATATTTT. It yields the protein CASSLRVLLSGNTIYF.

In its sample, this clonotype was seen many times. The chain carries TRBV20-1 and TRBJ2-3, with 11 positions matching TRBD2. The ends lost 0 bases at V and 4 bases at J; junction bases unmatched: 9. CDR3 length: 17 residues. Germline loops: CDR1 DFQATT, CDR2 SNEGSKA (reference sequence). CDR3 nucleotide sequence: TGCAGTGCTAGAGATACCCTAGCGGGGGGTACAGCAGATACGCAGTATTTT. This codes for CSARDTLAGGTADTQYF.

This clonotype has a count of ten or more. The chain recombines TRBV6-1 with TRBJ2-1; weak D call: TRBD1 (7 bases). The CDR3 has 16 amino acids. V was clipped by 10 bases and J by 3 bases, with 22 bases between them. CDR1 and CDR2 (germline): MNHNS, SASEGT. For the CDR3, the DNA is TGTGCCATCTCCCTAGGGGGGACAGCATACTACAATGAGCAGTTCTTC. Translating gives CAISLGGTAYYNEQFF.

This clonotype appeared many times. The chain employs TRBV18 and TRBJ2-7; 8 nucleotides match TRBD1. CDR1 is KGHSH, CDR2 LQKENI, per germline. The CDR3 extends over 15 amino acids. Unmatched junction bases numbered 6, after V lost 3 bases and J lost 2 bases. The CDR3 sequence is CASSPGAGGPYEQYF. The DNA for the CDR3 is TGTGCCAGCTCACCGGGGGCAGGGGGCCCCTACGAGCAGTACTTC.

At least ten counts were recorded for this clonotype. The chain links TRBV28 to TRBJ2-7, with D possibly TRBD1 on 6 matching bases. Germline V gives CDR1 MDHEN, CDR2 SYDVKM. The length of the CDR3 is 14 residues. Trimming took 7 bases from V and 5 from J, leaving 18 bases between them. CDR3: CASNTKQGAHEQYF. The CDR3 nucleotides are TGTGCCAGCAACACCAAACAGGGTGCCCACGAGCAGTACTTC.

This rearrangement joins TRBV20-1 to TRBJ2-3; 7 nucleotides match TRBD1. The V segment lost 5 bases and the J segment 0 bases; nucleotides outside the gene matches: 5. Germline V lookup: CDR1 DFQATT, CDR2 SNEGSKA (reference sequence). The CDR3 extends over 14 amino acids. The CDR3: CSADDRVSTDTQYF. Written as DNA, the CDR3 is TGCAGTGCTGACGACAGGGTTAGCACAGATACGCAGTATTTT.

This clonotype was seen ten or more times. The chain links TRBV20-1 to TRBJ2-7; D tentatively reads TRBD1 or TRBD2 (5 bases each). The length of the CDR3 is 13 residues. Germline CDR1 DFQATT, CDR2 SNEGSKA (reference sequence). Trimming took 5 bases from V and 0 from J, leaving 11 bases between them. This chain's CDR3 is CSAPGTLSYEQYF. DNA of the CDR3: TGCAGTGCTCCCGGGACCCTCTCCTACGAGCAGTACTTC.

This clonotype was detected only a few times. The V call is TRBV14, the J call TRBJ2-3, with 12 bases identical to TRBD2. The CDR3 extends over 17 amino acids. Germline V gives CDR1 SGHDN, CDR2 FVKESK. Germline trimming cut 0 bases from V and 8 bases from J; bases unmatched to any gene: 9. The CDR3 coding sequence is TGTGCCAGCAGCCAAGATCTAGCGGGGGGGCCTGGAGGTACGCAGTATTTT. As protein: CASSQDLAGGPGGTQYF.

This clonotype was recorded many times. This sequence joins TRBV20-1 and TRBJ2-3; 10 positions match TRBD2. This CDR3 is built from 18 residues. CDR1 is DFQATT, CDR2 SNEGSKA, per germline (reference sequence). J lost 0 bases, V lost 1 base, and 10 bases had no gene match. DNA of the CDR3: TGCAGTGCTAGAGTCTCGTCTAGCGGGGGACTGAGCACAGATACGCAGTATTTT. It translates to CSARVSSSGGLSTDTQYF.

There are many counts of this clonotype. This chain joins TRBV2 and TRBJ2-1; TRBD2 agrees at 7 bases. Germline-derived CDR1 and CDR2 are SNHLY and FYNNEI. The CDR3 has 15 amino acids. V was clipped by 6 bases and J by 5 bases; unmatched bases: 10. The CDR3 loop is CASSLLWGGDNEQFF. The CDR3 bases are TGTGCCAGCAGCTTATTGTGGGGGGGAGACAATGAGCAGTTCTTC.

The chain links TRBV6-5 to TRBJ1-3; TRBD1 might be the D (6 bases). The germline V gene encodes CDR1 MNHEY and CDR2 SVGAGI. V lost 0 bases and J lost 3, with 21 bases in between. The CDR3 is 19 amino acids. CDR3 in amino acids: CASSYSLRESDRIGNTIYF. CDR3 DNA sequence: TGTGCCAGCAGTTACTCGCTAAGGGAATCAGACAGGATTGGAAACACCATATATTTT.

This clonotype was recorded many times. J is TRBJ2-7 and V is TRBV5-1, with TRBD2 identical over 9 bases. Germline lookup yields CDR1 SGHRS and CDR2 YFSETQ. The CDR3 totals 18 residues. Trimming at V came to 3 bases and at J to 0 bases, leaving 13 bases not matched to a gene. The CDR3 reads CASSYLGQAGGFSYEQYF. CDR3 sequence (DNA): TGCGCCAGCAGCTACCTCGGTCAAGCGGGGGGTTTCTCCTACGAGCAGTACTTC. Variable domain in full (rest from reference TRBV5-1 and TRBJ2-7): KAGVTQTPRYLIKTRGQQVTLSCSPISGHRSVSWYQQTPGQGLQFLFEYFSETQRNKGNFPGRFSGRQFSNSRSEMNVSTLELGDSALYLCASSYLGQAGGFSYEQYFGPGTRLTVT.

This clonotype was observed a handful of times. The chain links TRBV4-2 to TRBJ2-3; D ambiguous. The CDR3 loop spans 15 amino acids. Germline V gives CDR1 LGHNA, CDR2 YNFKEQ. Trimming removed 1 base from V and 2 bases from J, with 10 bases in between. CDR3 in amino acids: CASSQAQEHTDTQYF. CDR3 nucleotides: TGTGCCAGCAGCCAAGCTCAGGAACACACAGATACGCAGTATTTT.

The sample holds a few counts of this clonotype. The J gene is TRBJ1-3, the V gene TRBV20-1; tentatively, D is TRBD1 (6 bases). CDR3 length: 15 amino acids. Germline V gene sequence: CDR1 DFQATT, CDR2 SNEGSKA (reference sequence). Trimming removed 0 bases at V and 6 bases at J, with 15 bases between. CDR3 residues: CSARDPGQSENTIYF. The CDR3 DNA follows: TGCAGTGCTAGAGACCCCGGACAGAGTGAAAACACCATATATTTT.

This clonotype was counted ten times or more. The genes are TRBV28 and TRBJ2-5, with 11 bases identical to TRBD2. Germline CDR1 is MDHEN and CDR2 is SYDVKM. This CDR3 is built from 16 residues. J gave up 2 bases and V 4 bases, and 6 bases lay outside the gene matches. CDR3 region: CASSSKTSGVQETQYF. In DNA, the CDR3 is TGTGCCAGCAGTTCCAAGACTAGCGGGGTACAAGAGACCCAGTACTTC.

The table lists this clonotype with a few counts. The chain employs TRBV5-6 and TRBJ2-1, with TRBD2 as a possible D gene (6 bases). Germline V gene sequence: CDR1 SGHDT, CDR2 YYEEEE. The V and J ends lost 4 bases and 7 bases respectively, with 24 bases between them. This CDR3 has 17 amino acids. The CDR3 coding sequence is TGTGCCAGCAGCCCTCCCCCCGGGACTTTGGTGGCGAATGAGCAGTTCTTC. The encoded protein is CASSPPPGTLVANEQFF. Combining the CDR3 with reference TRBV5-6 and TRBJ2-1 gives the whole variable domain DAGVTQSPTHLIKTRGQQVTLRCSPKSGHDTVSWYQQALGQGPQFIFQYYEEEERQRGNFPDRFSGHQFPNYSSELNVNALLLGDSALYLCASSPPPGTLVANEQFFGPGTRLTVL.

About this clonotype: It may be a read error: a sequence one base away is much more abundant. This is likely a read error, given that the CDR3 carries no conserved phenylalanine or tryptophan at its end. As DNA, the CDR3 is TGTGCCAGCTCACTAGGACTAGCGGGGGTCAATGAGCAGTTCTCC. It is translated as CASSLGLAGVNEQFS. The chain uses TRBV18 and TRBJ2-1; 13 nucleotides align to TRBD2. After removal of 4 bases from V and 6 bases from J, the junction contained 3 bases not matched to a gene. The germline V gene has CDR1 KGHSH and CDR2 LQKENI. This CDR3 spans 15 amino acids.

This chain links TRBV28 with TRBJ1-1, with D uncertain. The CDR3 runs to 14 residues. With 6 bases removed from V and 3 bases from J, the gap between germline ends came to 14 bases. Germline V lookup: CDR1 MDHEN, CDR2 SYDVKM. The CDR3 reads CASSLRFQDTEAFF. For the CDR3, the DNA is TGTGCCAGCAGCTTAAGGTTCCAGGACACTGAAGCTTTCTTT.

This clonotype was counted between two and nine times. The chain is built from TRBV7-9 and TRBJ2-7, with D perhaps TRBD1 (6 bases). Germline values: CDR1 SEHNR, CDR2 FQNEAQ (reference sequence). V dropped 3 bases and J dropped 1 base, with 10 bases sitting between them. The length of the CDR3 is 14 residues. For the CDR3, the DNA is TGTGCCAGCAGCTTTGGACAGAATTCCTACGAGCAGTACTTC. Translating gives CASSFGQNSYEQYF.

This clonotype showed up just a few times. The J gene is TRBJ1-2, the V gene TRBV12-3 or TRBV12-4; maybe TRBD1 (5 bases). V lost 1 base and J 8 bases, leaving 11 bases between the germline ends. The CDR3 extends over 13 amino acids. CDR3 residues: CASSLDQGLGYTF. CDR3 nucleotide sequence: TGTGCCAGCAGTTTAGATCAGGGATTGGGCTACACCTTC.

This clonotype came up many times. The chain is built from TRBV4-2 and TRBJ2-5; tentatively, D is TRBD1 (6 bases). With 4 bases removed from V and 5 bases from J, the gap between germline ends came to 14 bases. Per the germline V gene, CDR1 is LGHNA and CDR2 is YNFKEQ. This CDR3 has 14 residues. The CDR3 here is CASSPTGLGETQYF. CDR3 coding DNA: TGTGCCAGCAGCCCAACAGGGCTCGGGGAGACCCAGTACTTC.

This chain connects TRBV4-1 to TRBJ2-3, with a weak D call TRBD2 (6 bases). V gave up 0 bases and J gave up 0 bases, with 10 bases separating them. The germline gives CDR1 MGHRA, CDR2 YSYEKL. This CDR3 contains 16 residues. CDR3 sequence: CASSQDGAGSTDTQYF. The CDR3 DNA follows: TGCGCCAGCAGCCAAGACGGTGCGGGGAGCACAGATACGCAGTATTTT.

This clonotype was observed at least ten times. V usage is TRBV18 and J usage is TRBJ2-3; D might be TRBD2 (5 bases). V was trimmed by 3 bases and J by 3 bases, leaving 13 bases between them. The CDR3 runs to 15 residues. Germline V lookup: CDR1 KGHSH, CDR2 LQKENI. CDR3: CASSPMAAGTDTQYF. The DNA for the CDR3 is TGTGCCAGCTCACCCATGGCGGCGGGTACAGATACGCAGTATTTT. The full variable domain, with the rest looked up from reference TRBV18 and TRBJ2-3, is NAGVMQNPRHLVRRRGQEARLRCSPMKGHSHVYWYRQLPEEGLKFMVYLQKENIIDESGMPKERFSAEFPKEGPSILRIQQVVRGDSAAYFCASSPMAAGTDTQYFGPGTRLTVL.

This clonotype was counted only a few times. This chain joins TRBV20-1 and TRBJ1-2; D is perhaps TRBD1 (5 bases). Between the trimmed V and J ends, which lost 3 bases and 7 bases, there was a span of 15 bases. Germline values: CDR1 DFQATT, CDR2 SNEGSKA (reference sequence). The length of the CDR3 is 13 residues. In nucleotides, the CDR3 is TGCAGTGCTAGCCGAGACAGCTTAACTGGCTACACCTTC. Translation gives CSASRDSLTGYTF.

The chain couples TRBV9 to TRBJ1-3; D is ambiguous. Trimming stripped 7 bases from V and 1 base from J, with 12 bases between. The CDR3 is 14 residues long. CDR1 and CDR2 (germline): SGDLS, YYNGEE. The DNA for the CDR3 is TGTGCCAGCTCCTCGGCCTTTTCTGGAAACACCATATATTTT. Its translation is CASSSAFSGNTIYF.